Each of the 25 T cell receptor beta chains below was sequenced from the same sample in a study of blood T cell repertoires in COVID-19 (TCRdb year 2020). Receptor amplification or capture employed the immunoSEQ multiplex PCR assay. TCRdb provides this immuneACCESS table in a form limited to in-frame rearrangements. Some clones are lacking; in checked studies, under half of them reflect an unresolved V gene, and why the rest are absent is not known. The sample yields about 74,000 clones; roughly nine tenths were counted once. The top ten clonotypes cover about 2.5% of the sample. Sample: peripheral blood. The receptor set was obtained from a man over 45 with COVID-19, enrolled during active disease.

The V and J genes are TRBV3-1 (or the pseudogene TRBV3-2) and TRBJ2-7; 11 nucleotides align to TRBD1. From germline, CDR1 is LGHDT and CDR2 YNNKEL (reference sequence). CDR3 length equals 15 residues. Trimming cost V 3 bases and J 3 bases; bases outside gene matches: 4. The CDR3 reads CASSQGTGGGYEQYV. The CDR3 nucleotides are TGTGCCAGCAGCCAGGGGACAGGGGGAGGCTACGAGCAGTACGTC.

This sequence joins TRBV6-2 or TRBV6-3 and TRBJ2-3; 10 bases are shared with TRBD1. The CDR3 runs 16 residues. The V segment lost 5 bases and the J segment 4 bases; nucleotides outside the gene matches: 9. Per germline, CDR1 MNHEY and CDR2 SVGEGT. CDR3 region: CASSGFGQGGPDTQYF. CDR3 nucleotide sequence: TGTGCCAGCAGTGGCTTTGGACAGGGGGGCCCAGATACGCAGTATTTT.

This chain uses TRBV6-5 with TRBJ1-2; D might be TRBD1 (5 bases). Germline V gene data show CDR1 as MNHEY and CDR2 as SVGAGI. The CDR3 has 15 amino acids. Between the trimmed V and J ends, which lost 4 bases and 3 bases, there was a span of 15 bases. CDR3 DNA: TGTGCCAGCAGTTCCGACGGAGGGGCAGACTATGGCTACACCTTC. Residues: CASSSDGGADYGYTF.

The chain joins TRBV2 to TRBJ1-1; D is unclear. The V end was cut by 4 bases, the J end by 7 bases, with 16 bases between. Germline loops: CDR1 SNHLY, CDR2 FYNNEI. This CDR3 has 14 residues. The CDR3 is CASSGGDTGFEAFF. The CDR3 DNA follows: TGTGCCAGCAGTGGGGGAGACACCGGGTTTGAAGCTTTCTTT.

The J gene is TRBJ2-3, the V gene TRBV5-1; no clear D gene. The CDR3 length is 12 residues. CDR1 SGHRS and CDR2 YFSETQ come from the germline V gene. V was shortened by 5 bases and J by 2 bases, with 6 bases between the two germline ends. The CDR3 protein is CASRQATDTQYF. CDR3 nucleotides: TGCGCCAGCAGGCAGGCCACAGATACGCAGTATTTT.

The chain joins TRBV28 to TRBJ2-5; 8 positions match TRBD2. The J segment lost 5 bases and the V segment lost 4 bases, leaving 15 bases of the junction unmatched. Germline CDR1 and CDR2: MDHEN and SYDVKM. The CDR3 has 17 residues. For the CDR3, the DNA is TGTGCCAGCAGTTCCGGAGTAGCGGGACCCGTTGGGGAGACCCAGTACTTC. It encodes CASSSGVAGPVGETQYF.

This rearrangement joins TRBV7-6 to TRBJ2-1; 8 nucleotides line up with TRBD1. V shed 1 base and J 3 bases; nucleotides not matched to a gene: 5. The CDR3 consists of 16 residues. CDR1 is SGHVS and CDR2 is FNYEAQ in the germline V gene. The CDR3 loop reads CASSLGTGTHYNEQFF. The CDR3 DNA reads as TGTGCCAGCAGCTTAGGGACAGGGACCCACTACAATGAGCAGTTCTTC.

V is TRBV10-3 and J is TRBJ1-2, with 8 positions matching TRBD1. Germline assignment: CDR1 ENHRY and CDR2 SYGVKD. This CDR3 contains 17 residues. V was clipped by 0 bases and J by 2 bases; unmatched bases: 8. The CDR3 coding sequence is TGTGCCATCAGTGAGTCGGGGGTGGGGACAGGAAACTATGGCTACACCTTC. Encoded protein: CAISESGVGTGNYGYTF.

V is TRBV3-1 (or the pseudogene TRBV3-2) and J is TRBJ1-1, with a possible D match to TRBD1 (6 bases). This CDR3 region has 14 residues. V was pared by 4 bases and J by 1 base, with 10 bases between. CDR1 is LGHDT, CDR2 YNNKEL, per germline (reference sequence). The CDR3 sequence: CASSRGHSNTEAFF. Here the CDR3 DNA reads TGTGCCAGCAGCCGGGGACACTCGAACACTGAAGCTTTCTTT.

The chain joins TRBV5-6 to TRBJ1-5; D remains ambiguous. The CDR3 has 12 residues. The germline V and J ends were trimmed by 3 bases and 3 bases, with 4 bases remaining between them. Per germline, CDR1 SGHDT and CDR2 YYEEEE. Written as DNA, the CDR3 is TGTGCCAGCAGCTCTTACAATCAGCCCCAGCATTTT. Its translation is CASSSYNQPQHF.

The chain carries TRBV2 and TRBJ1-1; D gene uncertain. Germline CDR1 and CDR2: SNHLY and FYNNEI. The CDR3 is 14 residues long. V gave up 3 bases and J gave up 4 bases, with 12 bases separating them. The CDR3 here is CASSDSREGTEAFF. CDR3 in DNA: TGTGCCAGCAGTGATTCGAGGGAAGGCACTGAAGCTTTCTTT.

The chain recombines TRBV5-6 with TRBJ2-3; D is possibly TRBD2 (5 bases). V was trimmed by 5 bases and J by 2 bases, leaving 12 bases between them. This CDR3 region has 14 residues. CDR1 is SGHDT, CDR2 YYEEEE, per germline. The CDR3 spells CASSSGTLTDTQYF. The CDR3 coding sequence is TGTGCCAGCAGTTCGGGAACCCTCACAGATACGCAGTATTTT.

The count of this clone is one. This chain joins TRBV9 and TRBJ2-3; a weak D match, TRBD2 (6 bases). The CDR3 is 16 amino acids. V was cut by 0 bases and J by 4 bases, with 15 bases left in between. Germline V gives CDR1 SGDLS, CDR2 YYNGEE. The CDR3 spells CASSVVTGEGPDTQYF. In nucleotides, the CDR3 is TGTGCCAGCAGCGTAGTGACGGGAGAGGGGCCAGATACGCAGTATTTT.

This clone has only a few counts. The gene calls are TRBV30 and TRBJ2-1; 7 bases line up with TRBD1. V lost 2 bases to trimming and J lost 2 bases; unmatched junction nucleotides: 3. CDR3 length equals 14 residues. Germline loops: CDR1 GTSNPN, CDR2 SVGIG (reference sequence). The CDR3 sequence is CAWSRGQAYNEQFF. The CDR3 DNA sequence: TGTGCCTGGAGTAGGGGGCAGGCCTACAATGAGCAGTTCTTC.

This clone has just one count. The chain employs TRBV3-1 (or the pseudogene TRBV3-2) and TRBJ2-3; 7 bases align to TRBD2. Trimming at V came to 0 bases and at J to 4 bases, leaving 4 bases not matched to a gene. In germline, CDR1 is LGHDT, CDR2 YNNKEL (reference sequence). The CDR3 spans 15 residues. The CDR3 DNA sequence: TGTGCCAGCAGCCAAGATGGACTAGTTGCAGATACGCAGTATTTT. Its translation is CASSQDGLVADTQYF.

The chain joins TRBV5-1 to TRBJ2-5; 12 nucleotides agree with TRBD2. The CDR3 contains 15 residues. The trim removed 3 bases at V and 3 bases at J, leaving 3 bases unmatched. CDR1 and CDR2 from the germline V gene are SGHRS and YFSETQ. The CDR3 sequence: CASSSLAGGKETQYF. The CDR3 nucleotides read TGCGCCAGCAGCTCGCTAGCGGGAGGGAAAGAGACCCAGTACTTC.

J is TRBJ1-1 and V is TRBV13; 7 bases match TRBD1. Germline values: CDR1 PRHDT, CDR2 FYEKMQ (reference sequence). The CDR3 runs to 19 residues. Trimming took 5 bases from V and 1 from J; bases not matched to a gene: 19. The CDR3 DNA sequence: TGTGCCAGCAGCCCCCAAGTCCCAGAACCCTGGACAGGGAACACTGAAGCTTTCTTT. Protein: CASSPQVPEPWTGNTEAFF.

V gene TRBV12-3 or TRBV12-4 combines with J gene TRBJ1-1; a possible D gene is TRBD1 (6 bases). The CDR3 covers 12 residues. The V gene lost 5 bases and the J gene lost 3 bases, with 7 bases spanning the gap. CDR3 sequence (DNA): TGTGCCAGCAGTCAGGGGTACACTGAAGCTTTCTTT. Protein product: CASSQGYTEAFF.

The CDR3 sequence: CASSQVIDTQYF. The CDR3 nucleotides read TGTGCCAGCAGCCAAGTAATAGATACGCAGTATTTT. This sequence joins TRBV14 and TRBJ2-3; D is unclear. The V and J ends lost 1 base and 5 bases respectively, with 4 bases between them. CDR1 SGHDN and CDR2 FVKESK come from the germline V gene. This CDR3 is built from 12 residues.

This chain links TRBV30 with TRBJ1-6; D is unclear. This CDR3 region has 12 residues. CDR1 is GTSNPN, CDR2 SVGIG, per germline (reference sequence). Trimming left V 4 bases short and J 5 bases short, with 6 bases between. CDR3 nucleotide sequence: TGTGCCTGGACTCTTAATAATTCACCCCTCCACTTT. Amino acids: CAWTLNNSPLHF.

This chain links TRBV2 with TRBJ1-5; D not resolved. Germline-derived CDR1 and CDR2 are SNHLY and FYNNEI. The V end lost 3 bases, the J end lost 9 bases, and 12 bases lay between the germline ends. The CDR3 extends over 13 amino acids. The CDR3 DNA is TGTGCCAGCAGTGAGGGGTCTAGCTCGCCCCAGCATTTT. Its protein is CASSEGSSSPQHF.

The chain has TRBV3-1 (or the pseudogene TRBV3-2) and TRBJ2-2; D may be TRBD1 (5 bases). Trimming removed 1 base at V and 5 bases at J, with 11 bases between. This CDR3 has 15 amino acids. Germline V gene sequence: CDR1 LGHDT, CDR2 YNNKEL (reference sequence). DNA for the CDR3: TGTGCCAGCAGCCAAGGCGTTTACAGGACCGGGGAGCTGTTTTTT. Translating it yields CASSQGVYRTGELFF.

The chain couples TRBV9 to TRBJ2-7; maybe TRBD1 (5 bases). Germline V gene data show CDR1 as SGDLS and CDR2 as YYNGEE. V was cut by 4 bases and J by 2 bases, with 16 bases left in between. The CDR3 consists of 15 residues. The CDR3 spells CASSPNSGWAYEQYF. The CDR3 region has the DNA TGTGCCAGCAGCCCTAACTCAGGGTGGGCCTACGAGCAGTACTTC.

The chain joins TRBV5-6 to TRBJ2-3; the D gene is possibly TRBD2 (5 bases). The CDR3 spans 14 residues. From germline, CDR1 is SGHDT and CDR2 YYEEEE. Between the trimmed V and J ends, which lost 4 bases and 0 bases, there was a span of 9 bases. CDR3 in DNA: TGTGCCAGCAGCCTAGGAGGTAGCACAGATACGCAGTATTTT. Protein sequence: CASSLGGSTDTQYF.

The chain employs TRBV9 and TRBJ2-3; 9 bases map to TRBD2. J was trimmed by 2 bases and V by 5 bases; bases with no gene match: 6. CDR3 length: 15 residues. Germline V gene sequence: CDR1 SGDLS, CDR2 YYNGEE. Here the CDR3 reads CASSSLAGYTDTQYF. For the CDR3, the DNA is TGTGCCAGCAGTTCTCTAGCGGGGTACACAGATACGCAGTATTTT.